The clone carrying this T cell receptor (beta chain) was observed at least ten times. Its antigen is unidentified. There are 16 residues in the CDR3. The germline gives CDR1 SEHNR, CDR2 FQNEAQ (reference sequence). V shed 1 base and J 1 base; nucleotides not matched to a gene: 2. 5'RACE template switching generated TCR cDNA, adding a universal primer site and UMIs. TCRdb redid the calling of the 5' RACE reads with MiXCR, one entry per CDR3 protein. The table lists 300,000 or so distinct CDR3 sequences, roughly 8.4% of them singletons, with 17% in the top ten. The data are from a study of T cells after yellow fever vaccination. General observations from the study: A large majority of primary-vaccination clones showed up again after the booster (roughly 95% CD4, about 90% CD8).

The sequences come from PBMCs, collected about 41 days after the first yellow fever vaccination. The chain links TRBV7-9 to TRBJ1-4; 8 bases align to TRBD1. The receptor was derived from a man aged 18 to 29 who received the YFV17D yellow fever vaccine. Here the CDR3 DNA reads TGTGCCAGCAGCTTAGGAGACAGGGGAACTAATGAAAAACTGTTTTTT. Residues: CASSLGDRGTNEKLFF.